These 2 T cell receptor beta chains came from one sample sequenced in a study of OX40 agonist ivuxolimab in advanced cancers. TCRdb keeps only in-frame clones here, not all; method: immunoSEQ multiplex PCR. The profile covers tens of thousands of clones, with under 90% appearing a single time and around 6.6% taken by the ten largest. This specimen consisted of CD4+ or CD8+ T cells sorted from blood, obtained in a trial of the OX40 agonist ivuxolimab. The source is an adult with an advanced solid tumor such as melanoma, head and neck, liver or kidney cancer.

This chain connects TRBV19 to TRBJ1-5; 9 bases fit TRBD1. The CDR3 consists of 16 residues. After removal of 6 bases from V and 4 bases from J, the junction contained 10 bases not matched to a gene. Germline V gene data show CDR1 as LNHDA and CDR2 as SQIVND (reference sequence). Written as DNA, the CDR3 is TGTGCCAGTAGCGACGGGTTCGGGACAGGGAATCAGCCCCAGCATTTT. This translates into CASSDGFGTGNQPQHF.

The chain uses TRBV7-6 and TRBJ2-2; D gene unclear. The CDR3 has 15 residues. CDR1 is SGHVS and CDR2 is FNYEAQ in the germline V gene. Trimming removed 1 base from V and 6 bases from J, with 12 bases in between. The CDR3 spells CASSLVDGTAGELFF. The DNA of the CDR3 is TGTGCCAGCAGCTTAGTAGACGGAACAGCCGGGGAGCTGTTTTTT. The full variable domain, completed using reference TRBV7-6 and TRBJ2-2, is GAGVSQSPRYKVTKRGQDVALRCDPISGHVSLYWYRQALGQGPEFLTYFNYEAQQDKSGLPNDRFSAERPEGSISTLTIQRTEQRDSAMYRCASSLVDGTAGELFFGEGSRLTVL.